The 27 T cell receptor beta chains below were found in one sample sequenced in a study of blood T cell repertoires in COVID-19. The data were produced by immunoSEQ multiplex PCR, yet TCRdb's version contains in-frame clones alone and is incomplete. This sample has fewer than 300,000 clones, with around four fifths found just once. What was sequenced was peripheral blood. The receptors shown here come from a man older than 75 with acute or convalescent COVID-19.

CDR3 sequence reads: CASSFTGGVKNQPQHF. CDR3 DNA sequence: TGTGCCAGCAGTTTTACGGGAGGGGTGAAAAATCAGCCCCAGCATTTT. The chain combines TRBV28 with TRBJ1-5, with a weak D call TRBD1 (5 bases). The CDR3 sequence is 16 residues long. Per the germline V gene, CDR1 is MDHEN and CDR2 is SYDVKM. The germline V and J ends were trimmed by 3 bases and 4 bases, with 16 bases remaining between them. Drawing the rest from reference TRBV28 and TRBJ1-5, the complete variable domain is DVKVTQSSRYLVKRTGEKVFLECVQDMDHENMFWYRQDPGLGLRLIYFSYDVKMKEKGDIPEGYSVSREKKERFSLILESASTNQTSMYLCASSFTGGVKNQPQHFGDGTRLSIL.

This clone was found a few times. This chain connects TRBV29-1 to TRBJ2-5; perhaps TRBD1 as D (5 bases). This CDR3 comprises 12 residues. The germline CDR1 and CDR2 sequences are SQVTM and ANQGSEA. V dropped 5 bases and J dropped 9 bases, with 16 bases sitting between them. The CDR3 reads CSVNRNGQSQYF. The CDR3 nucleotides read TGCAGCGTTAATCGGAACGGACAATCCCAGTACTTC.

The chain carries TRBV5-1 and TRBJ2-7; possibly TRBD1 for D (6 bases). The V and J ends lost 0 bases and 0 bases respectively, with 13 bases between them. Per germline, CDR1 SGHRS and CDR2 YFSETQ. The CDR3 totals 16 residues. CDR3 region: CASSLEGHPTSYEQYF. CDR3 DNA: TGCGCCAGCAGCTTGGAGGGACACCCAACCTCCTACGAGCAGTACTTC.

The CDR3 region has the DNA TGTGCCAGTAAAGGGCGGGGTACGGATACGCAGTATTTT. Its translation is CASKGRGTDTQYF. V usage is TRBV19 and J usage is TRBJ2-3; possible D gene TRBD2, 6 bases. CDR3 length: 13 residues. Germline-derived CDR1 and CDR2 are LNHDA and SQIVND (reference sequence). The V and J ends lost 7 bases and 6 bases respectively, with 14 bases between them.

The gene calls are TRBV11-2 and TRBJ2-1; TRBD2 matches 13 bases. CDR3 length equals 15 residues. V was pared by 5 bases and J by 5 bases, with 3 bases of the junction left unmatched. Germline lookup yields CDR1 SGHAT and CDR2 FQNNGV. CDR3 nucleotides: TGTGCCAGCAGCAGGGGACTAGCGGGAAACAATGAGCAGTTCTTC. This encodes CASSRGLAGNNEQFF.

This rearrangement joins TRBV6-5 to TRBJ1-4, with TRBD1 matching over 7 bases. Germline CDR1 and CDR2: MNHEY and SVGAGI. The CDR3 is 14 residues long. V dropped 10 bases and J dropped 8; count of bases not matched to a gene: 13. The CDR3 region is CATSLTGRSEKLFF. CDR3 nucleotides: TGTGCCACCAGCCTGACAGGGAGAAGCGAAAAACTGTTTTTT.

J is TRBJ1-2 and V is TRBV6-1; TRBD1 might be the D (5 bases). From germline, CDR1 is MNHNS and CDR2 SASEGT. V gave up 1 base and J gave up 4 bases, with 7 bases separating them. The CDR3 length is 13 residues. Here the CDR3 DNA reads TGTGCCAGCAGTGAAGTGACAGTCTATGGCTACACCTTC. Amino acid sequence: CASSEVTVYGYTF.

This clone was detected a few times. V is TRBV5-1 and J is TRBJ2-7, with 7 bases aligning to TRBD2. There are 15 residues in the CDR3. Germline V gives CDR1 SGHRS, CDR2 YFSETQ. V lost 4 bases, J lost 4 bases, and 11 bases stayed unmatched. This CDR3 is CASSPRAGDPYEQYF. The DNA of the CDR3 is TGCGCCAGCAGCCCCCGGGCGGGGGACCCTTACGAGCAGTACTTC.

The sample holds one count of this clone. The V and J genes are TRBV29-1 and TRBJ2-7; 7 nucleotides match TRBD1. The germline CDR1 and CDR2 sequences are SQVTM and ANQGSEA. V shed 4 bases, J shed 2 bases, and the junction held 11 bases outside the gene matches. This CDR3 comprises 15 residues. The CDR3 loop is CSVGSPQGSPYEQYF. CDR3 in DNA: TGCAGCGTTGGTTCGCCACAGGGGTCTCCCTACGAGCAGTACTTC.

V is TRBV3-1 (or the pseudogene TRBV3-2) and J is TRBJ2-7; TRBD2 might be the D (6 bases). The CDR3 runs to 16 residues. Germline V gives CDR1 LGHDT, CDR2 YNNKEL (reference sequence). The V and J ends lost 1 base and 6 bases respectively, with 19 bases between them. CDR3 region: CASSQAPGGSGLEQYF. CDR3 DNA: TGTGCCAGCAGCCAAGCCCCCGGGGGTTCAGGTCTCGAGCAGTACTTC.

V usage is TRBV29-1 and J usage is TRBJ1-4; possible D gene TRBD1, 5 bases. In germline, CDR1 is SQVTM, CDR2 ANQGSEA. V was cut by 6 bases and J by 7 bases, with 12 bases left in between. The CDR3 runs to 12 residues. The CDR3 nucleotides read TGCAGCGTGGCCGACAGTTCTGAAAAACTGTTTTTT. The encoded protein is CSVADSSEKLFF.

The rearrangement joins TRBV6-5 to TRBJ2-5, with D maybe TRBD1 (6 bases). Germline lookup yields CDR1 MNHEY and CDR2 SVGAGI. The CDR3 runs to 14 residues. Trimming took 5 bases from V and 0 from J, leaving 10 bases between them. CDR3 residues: CASSQDSYQETQYF. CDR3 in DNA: TGTGCCAGCAGTCAGGACAGTTACCAAGAGACCCAGTACTTC.

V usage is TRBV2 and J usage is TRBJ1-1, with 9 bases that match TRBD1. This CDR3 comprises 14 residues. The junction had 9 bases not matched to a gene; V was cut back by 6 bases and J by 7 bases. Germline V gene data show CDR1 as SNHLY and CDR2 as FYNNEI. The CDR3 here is CASREGTGINEAFF. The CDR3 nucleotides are TGTGCCAGCAGGGAGGGGACAGGGATTAATGAAGCTTTCTTT.

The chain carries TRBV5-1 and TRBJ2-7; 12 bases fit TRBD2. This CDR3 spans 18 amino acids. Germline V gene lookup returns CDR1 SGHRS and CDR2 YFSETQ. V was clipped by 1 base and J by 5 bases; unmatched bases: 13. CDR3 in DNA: TGCGCCAGCAGCTTGAGCCGGACTAGCGGGGAGATCAGCGACGAGCAGTACTTC. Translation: CASSLSRTSGEISDEQYF. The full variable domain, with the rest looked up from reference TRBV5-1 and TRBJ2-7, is KAGVTQTPRYLIKTRGQQVTLSCSPISGHRSVSWYQQTPGQGLQFLFEYFSETQRNKGNFPGRFSGRQFSNSRSEMNVSTLELGDSALYLCASSLSRTSGEISDEQYFGPGTRLTVT.

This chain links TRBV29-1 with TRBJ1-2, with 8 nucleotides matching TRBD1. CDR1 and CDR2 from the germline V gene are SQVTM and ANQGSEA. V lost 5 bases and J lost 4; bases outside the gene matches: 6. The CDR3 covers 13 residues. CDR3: CSVTQGAGYGYTF. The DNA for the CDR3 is TGCAGCGTTACGCAGGGGGCTGGCTATGGCTACACCTTC.

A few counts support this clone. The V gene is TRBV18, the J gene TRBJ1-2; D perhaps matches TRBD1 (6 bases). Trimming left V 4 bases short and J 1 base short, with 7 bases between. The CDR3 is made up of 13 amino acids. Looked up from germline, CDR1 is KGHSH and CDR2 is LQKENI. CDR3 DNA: TGTGCCAGCTCACAGGACAGTAACTATGGCTACACCTTC. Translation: CASSQDSNYGYTF.

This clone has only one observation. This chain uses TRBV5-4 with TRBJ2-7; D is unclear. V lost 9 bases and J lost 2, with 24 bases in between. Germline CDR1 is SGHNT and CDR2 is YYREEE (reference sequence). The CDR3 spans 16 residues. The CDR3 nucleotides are TGTGCCACCCTCGGAAGAGGTGGGTCCTCAACCTACGAGCAGTACTTC. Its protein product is CATLGRGGSSTYEQYF.

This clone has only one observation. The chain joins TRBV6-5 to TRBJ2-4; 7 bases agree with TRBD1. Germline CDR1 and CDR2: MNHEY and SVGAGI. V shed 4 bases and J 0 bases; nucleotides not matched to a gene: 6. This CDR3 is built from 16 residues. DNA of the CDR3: TGTGCCAGCAGTTCCGGACAGGCCCTAGCCAAAAACATTCAGTACTTC. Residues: CASSSGQALAKNIQYF.

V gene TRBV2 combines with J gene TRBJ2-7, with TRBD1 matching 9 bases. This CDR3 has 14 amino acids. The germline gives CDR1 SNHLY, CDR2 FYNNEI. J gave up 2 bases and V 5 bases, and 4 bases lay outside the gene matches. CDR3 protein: CASSPGQGTYEQYF. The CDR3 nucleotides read TGTGCCAGCAGTCCGGGACAGGGTACCTACGAGCAGTACTTC. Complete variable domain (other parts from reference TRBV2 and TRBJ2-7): EPEVTQTPSHQVTQMGQEVILRCVPISNHLYFYWYRQILGQKVEFLVSFYNNEISEKSEIFDDQFSVERPDGSNFTLKIRSTKLEDSAMYFCASSPGQGTYEQYFGPGTRLTVT.

The CDR3 spells CASSSARQGLYGYTF. The CDR3 DNA reads as TGTGCCAGCAGCTCAGCCCGACAGGGCCTGTATGGCTACACCTTC. The chain employs TRBV28 and TRBJ1-2; 7 positions agree with TRBD1. The CDR3 has 15 residues. The germline V gene encodes CDR1 MDHEN and CDR2 SYDVKM. Trimming at V came to 6 bases and at J to 5 bases, leaving 12 bases not matched to a gene.

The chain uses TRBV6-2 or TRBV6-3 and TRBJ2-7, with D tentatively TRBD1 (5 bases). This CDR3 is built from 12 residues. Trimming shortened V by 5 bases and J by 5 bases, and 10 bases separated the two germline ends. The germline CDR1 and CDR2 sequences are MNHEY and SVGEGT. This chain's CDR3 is CASSQQGDEQYF. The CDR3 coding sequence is TGTGCCAGCAGTCAGCAAGGGGACGAGCAGTACTTC.

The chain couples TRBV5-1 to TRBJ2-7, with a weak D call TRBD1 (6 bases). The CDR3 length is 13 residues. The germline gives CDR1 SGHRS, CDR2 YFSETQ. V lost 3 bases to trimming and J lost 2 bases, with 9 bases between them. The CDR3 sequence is CASSSGDTYEQYF. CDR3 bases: TGCGCCAGCAGCTCCGGGGACACCTACGAGCAGTACTTC. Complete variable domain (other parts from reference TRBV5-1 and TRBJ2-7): KAGVTQTPRYLIKTRGQQVTLSCSPISGHRSVSWYQQTPGQGLQFLFEYFSETQRNKGNFPGRFSGRQFSNSRSEMNVSTLELGDSALYLCASSSGDTYEQYFGPGTRLTVT.

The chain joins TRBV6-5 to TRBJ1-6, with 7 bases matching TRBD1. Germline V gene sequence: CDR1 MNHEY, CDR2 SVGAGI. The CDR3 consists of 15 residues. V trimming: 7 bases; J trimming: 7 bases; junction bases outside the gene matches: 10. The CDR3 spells CASTATGKNNSPLHF. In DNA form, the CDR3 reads TGTGCCAGCACTGCGACAGGGAAAAACAATTCACCCCTCCACTTT.

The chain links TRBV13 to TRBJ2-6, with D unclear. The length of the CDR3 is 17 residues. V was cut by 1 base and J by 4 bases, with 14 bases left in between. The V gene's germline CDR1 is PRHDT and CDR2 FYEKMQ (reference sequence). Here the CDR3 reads CASSLASVIAGANVLTF. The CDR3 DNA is TGTGCCAGCAGCTTAGCTTCGGTCATCGCGGGGGCCAACGTCCTGACTTTC.

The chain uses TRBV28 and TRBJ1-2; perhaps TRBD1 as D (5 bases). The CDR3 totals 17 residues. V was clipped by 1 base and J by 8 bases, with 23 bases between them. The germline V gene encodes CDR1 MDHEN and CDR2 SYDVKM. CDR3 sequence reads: CASSLSGGIVGRDGYTF. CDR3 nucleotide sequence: TGTGCCAGCAGTTTATCGGGGGGAATAGTTGGTCGGGACGGCTACACCTTC.

For the CDR3, the DNA is TGCGCCAGCACCTATAGCGGGACTCCATACAATGAGCAGTTCTTC. It yields the protein CASTYSGTPYNEQFF. V is TRBV5-1 and J is TRBJ2-1; 8 nucleotides line up with TRBD2. V was clipped by 6 bases and J by 4 bases; unmatched bases: 9. CDR3 length equals 15 residues. CDR1 and CDR2 from the germline V gene are SGHRS and YFSETQ.

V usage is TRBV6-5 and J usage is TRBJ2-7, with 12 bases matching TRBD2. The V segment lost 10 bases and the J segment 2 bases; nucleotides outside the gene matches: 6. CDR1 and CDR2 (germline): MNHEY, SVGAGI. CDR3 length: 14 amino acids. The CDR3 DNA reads TGTGCCACCTCTCTAGCGGGAGGGCCCTACGAGCAGTACTTC. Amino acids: CATSLAGGPYEQYF.